A selection of T cell receptor beta chains follows, all from one sample in a study of T cells after yellow fever vaccination. TCRdb reprocessed the 5' RACE reads with MiXCR, giving one entry per CDR3 protein. The sample includes about 580,000 distinct CDR3 sequences, about 15% of them seen just once. Sequencing used PBMCs, obtained 4 to 6 days after the first yellow fever vaccination. These receptors all come from a man younger than 30 who received the YFV17D yellow fever vaccine. Both conserved end residues are trimmed from each CDR3. The order of the fields is J gene, D gene, V gene, CDR3 protein. D genes are given only for firm matches.

J gene: TRBJ2-3; D gene: .; V gene: TRBV3-1; CDR3 protein: ASSQDRVGNTDTQY
J gene: TRBJ1-4; D gene: .; V gene: TRBV7-2; CDR3 protein: ASTRGTNEKLF
J gene: TRBJ2-5; D gene: TRBD2; V gene: TRBV20-1; CDR3 protein: SARSRGGGVAPQY
J gene: TRBJ2-1; D gene: TRBD1; V gene: TRBV12-3/TRBV12-4; CDR3 protein: ASSLVQGAGEQF
J gene: TRBJ2-3; D gene: .; V gene: TRBV4-1; CDR3 protein: ASSQGSTSTDTQY
J gene: TRBJ2-1; D gene: .; V gene: TRBV7-6; CDR3 protein: ASSLLGGRAANEQF
J gene: TRBJ1-1; D gene: .; V gene: TRBV25-1; CDR3 protein: ASSEYLGTEAF
J gene: TRBJ1-2; D gene: .; V gene: TRBV6-5; CDR3 protein: ASSYVNRKDYGYT
J gene: TRBJ2-4; D gene: .; V gene: TRBV4-1; CDR3 protein: ASSQDRGAQY
J gene: TRBJ2-1; D gene: TRBD2; V gene: TRBV10-1; CDR3 protein: ASSDSGGVRLGEQF
J gene: TRBJ1-5; D gene: .; V gene: TRBV6-1; CDR3 protein: ASSQTGRNQPQH
J gene: TRBJ2-1; D gene: .; V gene: TRBV7-8; CDR3 protein: ASSLALMVRYNEQF
J gene: TRBJ2-5; D gene: TRBD1; V gene: TRBV12-3/TRBV12-4; CDR3 protein: ASTQVEGARRETQY
J gene: TRBJ1-5; D gene: .; V gene: TRBV20-1; CDR3 protein: SASLVGEGSNQPQH
J gene: TRBJ2-3; D gene: TRBD2; V gene: TRBV18; CDR3 protein: ASSPIVAGAGDTQY
J gene: TRBJ1-2; D gene: .; V gene: TRBV7-9; CDR3 protein: ASRVSTVPSYT
J gene: TRBJ2-1; D gene: TRBD2; V gene: TRBV9; CDR3 protein: ASSVASSGVEQF
J gene: TRBJ1-2; D gene: TRBD1; V gene: TRBV6-2/TRBV6-3; CDR3 protein: ASSSPGQEDNYGYT
J gene: TRBJ2-5; D gene: .; V gene: TRBV24-1; CDR3 protein: ATSDLDSSTTQY
J gene: TRBJ2-1; D gene: .; V gene: TRBV5-8; CDR3 protein: ASSLARAVPSYNEQF
J gene: TRBJ2-1; D gene: .; V gene: TRBV4-1; CDR3 protein: ASSQEAANNEQF
J gene: TRBJ2-1; D gene: TRBD1; V gene: TRBV18; CDR3 protein: ASSHGTGDYNEQF
J gene: TRBJ1-2; D gene: .; V gene: TRBV27; CDR3 protein: ASSLYTGHDGYT
J gene: TRBJ2-1; D gene: .; V gene: TRBV28; CDR3 protein: ASSLKGGSYNEQF
J gene: TRBJ2-3; D gene: .; V gene: TRBV4-3; CDR3 protein: ASSQPGSGDTQY
J gene: TRBJ1-4; D gene: .; V gene: TRBV12-3/TRBV12-4; CDR3 protein: ASRDRSATNEKLF
J gene: TRBJ2-7; D gene: .; V gene: TRBV5-4; CDR3 protein: ASSTTRGASYEQY
J gene: TRBJ2-1; D gene: TRBD1; V gene: TRBV6-1; CDR3 protein: ASSRRDRQNNEQF
J gene: TRBJ2-3; D gene: .; V gene: TRBV10-3; CDR3 protein: AIRTRTDTQY
J gene: TRBJ2-5; D gene: .; V gene: TRBV5-1; CDR3 protein: ASSLPPGTDQETQY
J gene: TRBJ2-6; D gene: .; V gene: TRBV3-1; CDR3 protein: ASSLSDGANVLT
J gene: TRBJ2-3; D gene: TRBD2; V gene: TRBV9; CDR3 protein: ASSVSNQRGWDTDTQY
J gene: TRBJ2-5; D gene: TRBD1; V gene: TRBV20-1; CDR3 protein: SATGGYQETQY
J gene: TRBJ2-4; D gene: .; V gene: TRBV4-1; CDR3 protein: ASSQAWGDIAKNIQY
J gene: TRBJ1-5; D gene: .; V gene: TRBV12-3/TRBV12-4; CDR3 protein: ASSLNSNQPQH
J gene: TRBJ2-3; D gene: TRBD2; V gene: TRBV6-1; CDR3 protein: ASMAGGPVESDTQY